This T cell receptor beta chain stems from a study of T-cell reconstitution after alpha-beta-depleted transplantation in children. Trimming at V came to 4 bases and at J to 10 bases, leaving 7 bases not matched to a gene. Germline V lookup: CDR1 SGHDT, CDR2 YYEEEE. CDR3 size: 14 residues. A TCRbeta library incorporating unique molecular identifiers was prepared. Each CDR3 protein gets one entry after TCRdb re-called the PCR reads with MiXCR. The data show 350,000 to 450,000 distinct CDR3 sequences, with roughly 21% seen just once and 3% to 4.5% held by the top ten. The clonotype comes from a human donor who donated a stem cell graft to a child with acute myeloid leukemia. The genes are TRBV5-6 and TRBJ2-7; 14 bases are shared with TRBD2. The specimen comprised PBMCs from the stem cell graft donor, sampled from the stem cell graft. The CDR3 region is CASSGTSGSGEQYF. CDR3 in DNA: TGTGCCAGCAGCGGGACTAGCGGGAGTGGAGAACAGTACTTC.